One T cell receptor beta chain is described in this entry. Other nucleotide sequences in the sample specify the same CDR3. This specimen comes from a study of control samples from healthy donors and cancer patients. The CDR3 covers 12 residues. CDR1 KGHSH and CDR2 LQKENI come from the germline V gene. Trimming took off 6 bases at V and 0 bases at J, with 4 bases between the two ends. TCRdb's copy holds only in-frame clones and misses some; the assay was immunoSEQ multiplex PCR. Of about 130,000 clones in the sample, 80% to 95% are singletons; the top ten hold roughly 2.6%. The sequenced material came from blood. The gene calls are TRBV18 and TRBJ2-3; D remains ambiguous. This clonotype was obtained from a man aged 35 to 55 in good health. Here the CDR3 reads CASSRSTDTQYF. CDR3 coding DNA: TGTGCCAGCTCCCGCAGCACAGATACGCAGTATTTT.